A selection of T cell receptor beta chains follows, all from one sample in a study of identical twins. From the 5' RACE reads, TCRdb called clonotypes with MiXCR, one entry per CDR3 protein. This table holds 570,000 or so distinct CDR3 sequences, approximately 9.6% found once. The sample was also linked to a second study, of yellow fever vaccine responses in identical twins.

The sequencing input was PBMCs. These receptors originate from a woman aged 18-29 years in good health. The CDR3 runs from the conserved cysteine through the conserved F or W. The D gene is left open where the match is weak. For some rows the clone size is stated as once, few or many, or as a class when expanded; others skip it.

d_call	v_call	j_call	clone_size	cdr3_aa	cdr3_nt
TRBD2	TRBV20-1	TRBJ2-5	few	CSARKSLAGGPRETQYF	TGCAGTGCTAGAAAGTCATTAGCGGGGGGGCCCCGAGAGACCCAGTACTTC
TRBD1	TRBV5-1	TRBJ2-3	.	CASSLAGRDRGPGDTQYF	TGCGCCAGCAGCTTGGCGGGTCGGGACAGGGGCCCGGGAGATACGCAGTATTTT
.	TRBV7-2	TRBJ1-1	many	CASSLVSLTEAFF	TGTGCCAGCAGCTTAGTTTCCCTCACTGAAGCTTTCTTT
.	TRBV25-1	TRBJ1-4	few	CASSEAIHINEKLFF	TGTGCCAGCAGTGAAGCAATACATATTAATGAAAAACTGTTTTTT
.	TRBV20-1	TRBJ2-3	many	CSASRRADTQYF	TGCAGTGCTAGTCGCCGGGCAGATACGCAGTATTTT
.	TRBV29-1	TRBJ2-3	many	CSVGGFTDTQYF	TGCAGCGTAGGGGGGTTCACAGATACGCAGTATTTT
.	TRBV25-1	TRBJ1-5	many	CASFSRIRQPQHF	TGTGCCAGCTTCAGCAGGATCCGTCAGCCCCAGCATTTT
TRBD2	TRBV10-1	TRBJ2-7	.	CASSESTSGSYEQYF	TGCGCCAGCAGTGAGTCGACTAGCGGGAGCTACGAGCAGTACTTC
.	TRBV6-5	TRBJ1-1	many	CACTGSDTEAFF	TGTGCCTGCACAGGGTCGGACACTGAAGCTTTCTTT
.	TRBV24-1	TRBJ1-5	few	CATSSGTQPQHF	TGTGCCACCAGTTCAGGGACTCAGCCCCAGCATTTT
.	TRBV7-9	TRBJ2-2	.	CASSLIRTNTGELFF	TGTGCCAGCAGCTTAATACGAACGAACACCGGGGAGCTGTTTTTT
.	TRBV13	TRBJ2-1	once	CASSLGQGRNVQFF	TGTGCCAGCAGCTTAGGTCAGGGGCGAAATGTGCAGTTCTTC
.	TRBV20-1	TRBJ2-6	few	CSVGTTLSGANVLTF	TGCAGTGTCGGAACTACCCTCTCAGGGGCCAACGTCCTGACTTTC
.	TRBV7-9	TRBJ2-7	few	CASSLTGQIHEQYF	TGTGCCAGCAGCCTAACCGGACAGATCCACGAGCAGTACTTC
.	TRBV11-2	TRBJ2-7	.	CASSLMILGQYEQYF	TGTGCCAGCAGCTTAATGATATTAGGCCAGTACGAGCAGTACTTC
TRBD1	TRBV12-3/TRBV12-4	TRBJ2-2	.	CASSPSPGQGKTGELFF	TGTGCCAGCAGCCCGTCCCCGGGACAGGGGAAGACCGGGGAGCTGTTTTTT
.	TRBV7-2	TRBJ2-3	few	CASSLVWRDTQYF	TGTGCCAGCAGCTTAGTTTGGAGGGATACGCAGTATTTT
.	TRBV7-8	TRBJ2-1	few	CASSSDASSYNEQFF	TGTGCCAGCAGCTCGGACGCGAGCTCCTACAATGAGCAGTTCTTC
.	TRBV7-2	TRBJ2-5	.	CASSQALETQYF	TGTGCCAGCAGCCAGGCCCTGGAGACCCAGTACTTC
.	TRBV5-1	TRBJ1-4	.	CASSFQGLEEKLFF	TGCGCCAGCAGCTTTCAGGGGTTGGAGGAAAAACTGTTTTTT
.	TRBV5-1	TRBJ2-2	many	CASSLSKSEELFF	TGCGCCAGCAGCTTATCCAAGTCCGAGGAGCTGTTTTTT
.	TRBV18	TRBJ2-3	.	CASSPLSGALGTDTQYF	TGTGCCAGCTCACCCCTCTCCGGAGCGCTGGGCACAGATACGCAGTATTTT
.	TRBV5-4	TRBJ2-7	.	CASSLAGPSSYEQYF	TGTGCCAGCAGCTTGGCTGGGCCGAGTTCCTACGAGCAGTACTTC
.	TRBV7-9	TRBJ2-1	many	CASSSPEGLSYNEQFF	TGTGCCAGCAGCTCTCCTGAGGGACTTTCCTACAATGAGCAGTTCTTC
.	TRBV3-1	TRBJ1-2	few	CASSQDHSGARRGGYTF	TGTGCCAGCAGCCAAGATCATTCGGGGGCCAGGCGGGGAGGCTACACCTTC
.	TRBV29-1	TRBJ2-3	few	CSVEGRGADTQYF	TGCAGCGTCGAGGGCAGGGGAGCAGATACGCAGTATTTT
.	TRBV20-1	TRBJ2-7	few	CSARADYLSYEQYF	TGCAGTGCTAGGGCAGATTACCTTTCCTACGAGCAGTACTTC
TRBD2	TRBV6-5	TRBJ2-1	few	CASSYVPLASFNEQFF	TGTGCCAGCAGTTACGTACCACTAGCGTCGTTCAATGAGCAGTTCTTC